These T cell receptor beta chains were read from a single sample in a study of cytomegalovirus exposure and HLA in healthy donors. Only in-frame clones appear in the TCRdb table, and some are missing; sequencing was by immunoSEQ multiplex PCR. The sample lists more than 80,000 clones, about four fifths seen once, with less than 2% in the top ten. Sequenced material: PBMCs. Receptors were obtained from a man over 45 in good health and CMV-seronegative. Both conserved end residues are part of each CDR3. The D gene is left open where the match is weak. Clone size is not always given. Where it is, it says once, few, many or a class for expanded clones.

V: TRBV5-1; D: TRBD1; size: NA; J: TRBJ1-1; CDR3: CASRSDRVAEAFF; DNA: TGCGCCAGCAGGAGCGACAGGGTGGCTGAAGCTTTCTTT
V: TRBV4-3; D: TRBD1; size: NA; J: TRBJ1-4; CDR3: CASSHDRGREKLFF; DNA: TGCGCCAGCAGCCACGACAGGGGGCGGGAAAAACTGTTTTTT
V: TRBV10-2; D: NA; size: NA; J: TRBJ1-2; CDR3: CASSDRGYGYTF; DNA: TGCGCCAGCAGTGACAGGGGTTATGGCTACACCTTC
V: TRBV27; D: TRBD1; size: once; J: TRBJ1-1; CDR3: CASSFIRDRAISFF; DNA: TGTGCCAGCAGCTTTATTCGGGACAGGGCGATATCTTTCTTT
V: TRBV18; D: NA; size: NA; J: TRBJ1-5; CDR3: CASSPPEGSRNQPQHF; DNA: TGTGCCAGCTCACCACCGGAGGGTTCGCGCAATCAGCCCCAGCATTTT
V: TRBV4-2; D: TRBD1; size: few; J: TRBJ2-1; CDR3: CASSQERQGAYNEQFF; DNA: TGTGCCAGCAGCCAAGAGAGGCAGGGGGCCTACAATGAGCAGTTCTTC
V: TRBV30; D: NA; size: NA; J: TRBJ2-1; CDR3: CAWSVLGLYNEQFF; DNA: TGTGCCTGGAGTGTATTGGGACTCTACAATGAGCAGTTCTTC
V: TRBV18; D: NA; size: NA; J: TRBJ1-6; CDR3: CASQPGSSYNSPLHF; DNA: TGTGCCAGCCAACCGGGGAGCTCCTATAATTCACCCCTCCACTTT
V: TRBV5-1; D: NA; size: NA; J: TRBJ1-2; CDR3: CASSGDNYDGYTF; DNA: TGCGCCAGCAGTGGGGACAATTACGATGGCTACACCTTC
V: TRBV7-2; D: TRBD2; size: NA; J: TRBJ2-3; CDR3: CASSSLAGGYTDTQYF; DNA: TGTGCCAGCAGCTCCCTAGCGGGGGGATACACAGATACGCAGTATTTT
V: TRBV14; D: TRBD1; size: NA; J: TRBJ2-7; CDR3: CASSQVGTPGTGKNEQYF; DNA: TGTGCCAGCAGCCAAGTGGGGACCCCCGGGACAGGGAAAAACGAGCAGTACTTC
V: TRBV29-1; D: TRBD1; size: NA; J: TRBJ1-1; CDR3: CSGAGQGETEAFF; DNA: TGCAGCGGAGCCGGACAGGGGGAGACTGAAGCTTTCTTT
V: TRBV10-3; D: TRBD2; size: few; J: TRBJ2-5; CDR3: CAISESVVGGRRETQYF; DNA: TGTGCCATCAGTGAGTCTGTAGTCGGGGGGAGAAGGGAGACCCAGTACTTC
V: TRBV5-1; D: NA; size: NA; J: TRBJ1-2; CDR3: CASSYGGTGGYGYTF; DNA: TGCGCCAGCAGCTACGGTGGTACTGGCGGCTATGGCTACACCTTC
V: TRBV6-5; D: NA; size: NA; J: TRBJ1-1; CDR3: CASSYEGWSPEAFF; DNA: TGTGCCAGCAGTTACGAGGGCTGGTCGCCTGAAGCTTTCTTT
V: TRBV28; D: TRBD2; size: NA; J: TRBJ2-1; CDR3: CASTLAGGTYNEQFF; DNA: TGTGCCAGCACATTAGCGGGGGGAACCTACAATGAGCAGTTCTTC
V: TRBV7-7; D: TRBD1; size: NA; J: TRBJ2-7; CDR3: CASRPRTGAEPVSYEQYF; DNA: TGTGCTAGCAGACCTCGGACAGGGGCCGAACCGGTCTCCTACGAGCAGTACTTC
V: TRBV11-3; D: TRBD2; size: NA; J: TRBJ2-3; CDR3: CASSRGGLSTDTQYF; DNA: TGTGCCAGCAGCCGCGGGGGGCTTAGCACAGATACGCAGTATTTT
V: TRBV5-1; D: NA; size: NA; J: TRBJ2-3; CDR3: CASSLGSAGYRDTQYF; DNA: TGCGCCAGCAGCTTGGGTTCGGCGGGGTACAGAGATACGCAGTATTTT
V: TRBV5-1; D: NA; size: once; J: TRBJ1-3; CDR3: CASSLGDNGNTIYF; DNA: TGCGCCAGCAGCTTAGGGGACAATGGAAACACCATATATTTT
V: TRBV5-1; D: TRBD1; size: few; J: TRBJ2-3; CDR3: CASSLEGTVYPTDTQYF; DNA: TGCGCCAGCAGCTTGGAGGGGACAGTCTACCCTACAGATACGCAGTATTTT
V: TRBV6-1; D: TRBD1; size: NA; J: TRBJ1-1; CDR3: CASKRGHAEAFF; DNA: TGTGCCAGCAAAAGGGGGCATGCTGAAGCTTTCTTT
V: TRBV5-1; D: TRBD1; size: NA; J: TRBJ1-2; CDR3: CASSSRTGYGYTF; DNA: TGCGCCAGCAGCTCCAGGACAGGCTATGGCTACACCTTC
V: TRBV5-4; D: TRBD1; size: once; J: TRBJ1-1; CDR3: CASSEDRGAASTEAFF; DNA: TGTGCCAGCAGCGAGGACAGGGGCGCAGCTAGCACTGAAGCTTTCTTT
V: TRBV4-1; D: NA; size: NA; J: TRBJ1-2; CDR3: CASSQAQVANYGYTF; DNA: TGCGCCAGCAGCCAAGCGCAGGTAGCTAACTATGGCTACACCTTC
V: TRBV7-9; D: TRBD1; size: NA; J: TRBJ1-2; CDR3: CSSSSQVRGQGNYGYTF; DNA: TGTTCCAGCAGCTCCCAGGTCCGTGGACAGGGGAACTATGGCTACACCTTC
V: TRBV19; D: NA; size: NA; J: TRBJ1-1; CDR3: CASATADTEAFF; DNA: TGTGCCAGCGCGACTGCAGACACTGAAGCTTTCTTT
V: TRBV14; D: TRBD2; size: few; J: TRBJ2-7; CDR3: CASSQEGRGGLEQYF; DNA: TGTGCCAGCAGCCAAGAGGGCCGGGGGGGACTCGAGCAGTACTTC
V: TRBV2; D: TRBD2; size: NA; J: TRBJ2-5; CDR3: CAGGGATQETQYF; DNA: TGTGCCGGCGGGGGGGCTACCCAAGAGACCCAGTACTTC
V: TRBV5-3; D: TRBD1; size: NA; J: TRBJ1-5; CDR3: CARSKDRRSNQPQHF; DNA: TGTGCCAGAAGCAAGGACAGGCGAAGCAATCAGCCCCAGCATTTT
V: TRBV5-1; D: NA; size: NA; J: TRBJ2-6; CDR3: CASSYGTRISGANVLTF; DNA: TGCGCCAGCAGCTACGGGACAAGAATCTCTGGGGCCAACGTCCTGACTTTC
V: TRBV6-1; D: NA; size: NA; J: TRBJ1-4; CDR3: CASRDSLEDEKLFF; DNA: TGTGCCAGCAGGGACTCCTTGGAGGATGAAAAACTGTTTTTT
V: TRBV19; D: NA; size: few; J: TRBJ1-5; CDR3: CASGGGGALYRNQPQHF; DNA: TGTGCCAGTGGGGGAGGAGGGGCCCTTTATCGCAATCAGCCCCAGCATTTT
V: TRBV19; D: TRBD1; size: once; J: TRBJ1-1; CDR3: CASTSGGAEAFF; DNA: TGTGCCAGTACCTCAGGGGGCGCGGAAGCTTTCTTT
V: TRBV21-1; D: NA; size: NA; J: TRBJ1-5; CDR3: CASRIQGQPQHF; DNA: TGTGCCAGCAGAATCCAGGGTCAGCCCCAGCATTTT
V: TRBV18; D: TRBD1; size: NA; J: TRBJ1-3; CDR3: CASSLDRDRRNTIYF; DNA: TGTGCCAGCTCACTGGACAGGGACCGCAGAAACACCATATATTTT
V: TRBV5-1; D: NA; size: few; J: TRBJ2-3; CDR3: CASSKRRQDTDTQYF; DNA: TGCGCCAGCAGCAAACGACGACAGGACACAGATACGCAGTATTTT
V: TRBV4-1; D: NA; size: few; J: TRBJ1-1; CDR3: CASSPRTVNTEAFF; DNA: TGCGCCAGCAGCCCCCGGACAGTGAACACTGAAGCTTTCTTT
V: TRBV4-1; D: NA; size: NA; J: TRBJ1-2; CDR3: CASSLTGLRNYGYTF; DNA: TGCGCCAGCAGTCTGACTGGGTTGAGGAACTATGGCTACACCTTC
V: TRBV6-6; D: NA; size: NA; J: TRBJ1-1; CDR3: CASGPSGTEAFF; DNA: TGTGCCAGCGGCCCGTCAGGCACTGAAGCTTTCTTT
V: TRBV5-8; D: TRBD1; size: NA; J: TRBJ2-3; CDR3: CASSLDRGGADTQYF; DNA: TGTGCCAGCAGCCTGGACAGGGGCGGGGCAGATACGCAGTATTTT
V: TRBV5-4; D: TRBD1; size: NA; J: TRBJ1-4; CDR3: CASSLGTANEKLFF; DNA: TGTGCCAGCAGCCTAGGGACAGCTAATGAAAAACTGTTTTTT
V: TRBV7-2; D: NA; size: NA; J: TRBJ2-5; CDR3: CASSRQISGETQYF; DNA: TGTGCCAGCAGCCGACAGATATCGGGAGAGACCCAGTACTTC
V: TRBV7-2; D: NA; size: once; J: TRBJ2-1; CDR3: CASSLARTERDEQFF; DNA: TGTGCCAGCAGCTTAGCACGCACGGAGAGGGATGAGCAGTTCTTC
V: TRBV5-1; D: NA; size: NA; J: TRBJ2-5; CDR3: CASSLSGRYQETQYF; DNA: TGCGCCAGCAGCTTAAGCGGCAGATACCAAGAGACCCAGTACTTC
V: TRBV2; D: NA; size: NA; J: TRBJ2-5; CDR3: CASSATGRSETQYF; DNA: TGTGCCAGCAGTGCGACAGGGAGGTCAGAGACCCAGTACTTC